This TCR beta chain was recovered during a study of control samples from healthy donors and cancer patients (TCRdb year 2020). Taken from cysteine to phenylalanine, the CDR3 has 15 residues. Only the CDR3 region is kept as DNA, spanning 45 bases read in frame from base 1. Clipping removes 6 bases from V and 10 bases from J, with 13 as the unmatched junction base count. The germline V gene gives CDR1 as MDHEN and CDR2 as SYDVKM. The library was made by the immunoSEQ multiplex PCR assay. TCRdb stores this immuneACCESS table with in-frame sequences only. Part of the clones is absent; in the studies checked, under half of the shortfall reflects unresolved V genes, and no reason is known for the rest. The sample's own table lists fewer than 200,000 clones. The ten top clones hold about 2.2% of the sample. On this clone: What this receptor recognizes is not known.

Recombination joined TRBV28 with TRBJ1-4, with 8 bases matching TRBD1. This clonotype was obtained from a woman in her twenties or thirties in good health. Sequencing was performed on blood. The DNA is TGTGCCAGCAGGGCCGGGGACAGGTTTACAGGAAAACTGTTTTTT. This encodes CASRAGDRFTGKLFF.